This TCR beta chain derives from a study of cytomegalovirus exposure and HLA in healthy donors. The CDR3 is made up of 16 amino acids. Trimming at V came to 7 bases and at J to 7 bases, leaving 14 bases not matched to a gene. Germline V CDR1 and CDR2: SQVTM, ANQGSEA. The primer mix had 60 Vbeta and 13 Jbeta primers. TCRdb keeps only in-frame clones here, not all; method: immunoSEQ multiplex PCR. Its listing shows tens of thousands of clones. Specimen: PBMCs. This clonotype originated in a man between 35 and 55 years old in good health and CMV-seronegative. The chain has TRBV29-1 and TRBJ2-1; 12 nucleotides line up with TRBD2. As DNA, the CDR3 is TGCAGCGGTGGACACCTAGCGGGAGGGTGGATTAATGAGCAGTTCTTC. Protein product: CSGGHLAGGWINEQFF.